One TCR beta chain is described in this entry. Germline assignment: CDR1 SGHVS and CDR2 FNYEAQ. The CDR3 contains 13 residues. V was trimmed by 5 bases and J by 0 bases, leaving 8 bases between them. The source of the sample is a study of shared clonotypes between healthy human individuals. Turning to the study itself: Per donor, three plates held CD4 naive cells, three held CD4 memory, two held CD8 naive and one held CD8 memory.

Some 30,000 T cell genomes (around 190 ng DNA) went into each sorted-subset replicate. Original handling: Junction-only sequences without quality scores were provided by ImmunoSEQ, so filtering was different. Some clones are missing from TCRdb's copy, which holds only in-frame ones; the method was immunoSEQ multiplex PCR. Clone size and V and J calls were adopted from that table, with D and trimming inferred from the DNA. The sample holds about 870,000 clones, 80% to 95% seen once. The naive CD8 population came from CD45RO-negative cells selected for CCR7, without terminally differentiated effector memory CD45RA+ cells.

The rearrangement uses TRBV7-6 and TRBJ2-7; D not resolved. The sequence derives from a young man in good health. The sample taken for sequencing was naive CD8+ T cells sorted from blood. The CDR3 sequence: CASSPQPSYEQYF. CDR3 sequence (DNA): TGTGCCAGCAGCCCACAGCCCTCCTACGAGCAGTACTTC.